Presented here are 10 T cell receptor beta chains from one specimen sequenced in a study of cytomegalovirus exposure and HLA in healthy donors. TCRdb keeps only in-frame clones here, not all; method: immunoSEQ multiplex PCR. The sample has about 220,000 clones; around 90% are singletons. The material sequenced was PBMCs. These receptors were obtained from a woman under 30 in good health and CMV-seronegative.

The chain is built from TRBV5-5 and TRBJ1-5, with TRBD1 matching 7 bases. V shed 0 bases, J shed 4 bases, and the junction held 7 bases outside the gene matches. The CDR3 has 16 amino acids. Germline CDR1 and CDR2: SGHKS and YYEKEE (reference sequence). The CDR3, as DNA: TGTGCCAGCAGCTTGGTTTGGACAGGAGGGAATCAGCCCCAGCATTTT. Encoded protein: CASSLVWTGGNQPQHF.

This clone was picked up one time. Here the CDR3 reads CASSRTGDYEQYF. The CDR3 nucleotides are TGTGCCAGCAGCCGGACAGGGGACTACGAGCAGTACTTC. The chain recombines TRBV6-6 with TRBJ2-7; TRBD1 agrees at 9 bases. Germline trimming cut 6 bases from V and 3 bases from J; bases unmatched to any gene: 3. The germline gives CDR1 MNHNY, CDR2 SVGAGI (reference sequence). The CDR3 covers 13 residues.

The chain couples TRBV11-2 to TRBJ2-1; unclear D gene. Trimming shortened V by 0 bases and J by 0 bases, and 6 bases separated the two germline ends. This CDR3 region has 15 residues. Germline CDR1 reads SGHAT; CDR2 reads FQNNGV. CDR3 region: CASSLEPGSYNEQFF. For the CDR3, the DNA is TGTGCCAGCAGCTTAGAGCCAGGCTCCTACAATGAGCAGTTCTTC. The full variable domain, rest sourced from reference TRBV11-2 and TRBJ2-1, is EAGVAQSPRYKIIEKRQSVAFWCNPISGHATLYWYQQILGQGPKLLIQFQNNGVVDDSQLPKDRFSAERLKGVDSTLKIQPAKLEDSAVYLCASSLEPGSYNEQFFGPGTRLTVL.

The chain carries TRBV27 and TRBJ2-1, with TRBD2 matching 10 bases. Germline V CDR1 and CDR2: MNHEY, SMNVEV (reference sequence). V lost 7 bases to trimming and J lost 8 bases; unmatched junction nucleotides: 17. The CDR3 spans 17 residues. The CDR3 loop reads CASTTRTLAGVGDEQFF. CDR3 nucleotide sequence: TGTGCCAGCACCACCCGGACGCTAGCGGGAGTGGGGGATGAGCAGTTCTTC.

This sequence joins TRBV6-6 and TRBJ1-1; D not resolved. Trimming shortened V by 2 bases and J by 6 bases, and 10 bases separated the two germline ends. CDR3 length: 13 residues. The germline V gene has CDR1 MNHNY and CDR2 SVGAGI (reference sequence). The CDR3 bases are TGTGCCAGCAGTTACAGTTTGGGCGCTGAAGCTTTCTTT. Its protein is CASSYSLGAEAFF.

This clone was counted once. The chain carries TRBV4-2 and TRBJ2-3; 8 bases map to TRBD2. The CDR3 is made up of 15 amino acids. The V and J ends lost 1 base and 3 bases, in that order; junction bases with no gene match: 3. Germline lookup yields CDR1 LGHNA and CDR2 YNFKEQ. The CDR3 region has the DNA TGTGCCAGCAGCCAAGCGGGAGGGACAACAGATACGCAGTATTTT. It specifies CASSQAGGTTDTQYF.

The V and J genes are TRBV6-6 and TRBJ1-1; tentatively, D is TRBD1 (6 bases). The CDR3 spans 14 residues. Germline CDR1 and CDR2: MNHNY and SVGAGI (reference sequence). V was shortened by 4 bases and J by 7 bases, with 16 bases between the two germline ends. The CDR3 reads CASSSTRGRSEAFF. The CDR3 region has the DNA TGTGCCAGCAGTTCAACCAGGGGAAGGAGTGAAGCTTTCTTT.

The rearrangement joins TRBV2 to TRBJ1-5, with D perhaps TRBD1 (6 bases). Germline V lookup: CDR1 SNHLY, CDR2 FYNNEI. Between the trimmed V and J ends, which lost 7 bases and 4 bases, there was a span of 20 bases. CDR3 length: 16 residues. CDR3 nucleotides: TGTGCCAGCACCCGCACCGGGGCCAGGGGAAATCAGCCCCAGCATTTT. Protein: CASTRTGARGNQPQHF.

CDR3 loop: CASSATGTNTEAFF. DNA of the CDR3: TGTGCCAGCAGCGCGACAGGTACGAACACTGAAGCTTTCTTT. This chain connects TRBV7-9 to TRBJ1-1; D perhaps matches TRBD1 (6 bases). Trimming left V 5 bases short and J 1 base short, with 11 bases between. The CDR3 totals 14 residues. CDR1 SEHNR and CDR2 FQNEAQ come from the germline V gene (reference sequence).

Here the CDR3 reads CASSHHGHLSSYEQYF. CDR3 DNA: TGTGCCAGCAGTCACCATGGACATCTGAGCTCCTACGAGCAGTACTTC. The V call is TRBV6-6, the J call TRBJ2-7; D is possibly TRBD1 (5 bases). CDR1 and CDR2 (germline): MNHNY, SVGAGI (reference sequence). The CDR3 consists of 16 residues. V was shortened by 5 bases and J by 0 bases, with 17 bases between the two germline ends.